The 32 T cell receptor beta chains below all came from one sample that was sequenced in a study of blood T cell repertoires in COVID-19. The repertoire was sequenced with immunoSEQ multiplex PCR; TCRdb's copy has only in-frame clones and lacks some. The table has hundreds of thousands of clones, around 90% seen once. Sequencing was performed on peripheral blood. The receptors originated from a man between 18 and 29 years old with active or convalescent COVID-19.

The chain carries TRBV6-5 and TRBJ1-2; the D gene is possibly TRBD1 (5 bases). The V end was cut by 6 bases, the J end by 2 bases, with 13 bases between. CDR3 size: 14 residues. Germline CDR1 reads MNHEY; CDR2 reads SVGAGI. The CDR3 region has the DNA TGTGCCAGCAGGGAGACAGAAAGGAACTATGGCTACACCTTC. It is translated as CASRETERNYGYTF.

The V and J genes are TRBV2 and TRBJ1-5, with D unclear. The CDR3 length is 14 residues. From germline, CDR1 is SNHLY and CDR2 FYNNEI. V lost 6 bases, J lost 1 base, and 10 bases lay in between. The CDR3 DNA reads TGTGCCAGCAGCAATAGACACAGCAATCAGCCCCAGCATTTT. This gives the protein CASSNRHSNQPQHF.

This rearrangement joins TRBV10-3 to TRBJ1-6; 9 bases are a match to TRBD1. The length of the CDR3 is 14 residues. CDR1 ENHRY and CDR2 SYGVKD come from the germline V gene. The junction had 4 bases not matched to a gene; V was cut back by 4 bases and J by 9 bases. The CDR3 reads CAISGGQGGSPLHF. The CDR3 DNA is TGTGCCATCAGTGGGGGACAGGGTGGTTCACCCCTCCACTTT.

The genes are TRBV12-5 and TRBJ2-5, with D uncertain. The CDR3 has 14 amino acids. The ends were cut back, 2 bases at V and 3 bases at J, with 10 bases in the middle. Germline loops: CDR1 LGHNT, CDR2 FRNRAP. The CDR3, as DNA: TGTGCTAGTGGTTTGTCTCCGGGTGAAGAGACCCAGTACTTC. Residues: CASGLSPGEETQYF.

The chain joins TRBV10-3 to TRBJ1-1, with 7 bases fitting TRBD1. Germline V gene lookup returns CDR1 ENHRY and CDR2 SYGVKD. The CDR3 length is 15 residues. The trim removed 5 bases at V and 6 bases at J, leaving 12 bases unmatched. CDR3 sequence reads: CAISTTTGKKSEAFF. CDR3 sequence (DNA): TGTGCCATCAGTACCACGACAGGGAAGAAATCTGAAGCTTTCTTT.

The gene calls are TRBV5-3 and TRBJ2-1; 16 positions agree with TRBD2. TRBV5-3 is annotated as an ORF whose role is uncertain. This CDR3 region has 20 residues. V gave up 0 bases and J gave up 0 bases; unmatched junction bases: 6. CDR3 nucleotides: TGTGCCAGAAGCTTGGCCGGGACTAGCGGGAGGGATAGCTCCTACAATGAGCAGTTCTTC. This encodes CARSLAGTSGRDSSYNEQFF.

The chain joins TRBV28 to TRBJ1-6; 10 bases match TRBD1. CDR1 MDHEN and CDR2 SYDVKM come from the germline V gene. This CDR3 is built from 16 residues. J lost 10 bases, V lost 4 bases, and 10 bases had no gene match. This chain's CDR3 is CASSSRPGTGESPLHF. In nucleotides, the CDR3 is TGTGCCAGCAGTTCCCGCCCCGGGACAGGGGAATCACCCCTCCACTTT.

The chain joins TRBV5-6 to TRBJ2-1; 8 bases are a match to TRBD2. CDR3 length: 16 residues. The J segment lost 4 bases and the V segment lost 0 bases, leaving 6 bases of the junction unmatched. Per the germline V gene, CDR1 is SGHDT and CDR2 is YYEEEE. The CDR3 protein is CASSLDAGGMYNEQFF. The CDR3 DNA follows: TGTGCCAGCAGCTTGGATGCGGGAGGCATGTACAATGAGCAGTTCTTC.

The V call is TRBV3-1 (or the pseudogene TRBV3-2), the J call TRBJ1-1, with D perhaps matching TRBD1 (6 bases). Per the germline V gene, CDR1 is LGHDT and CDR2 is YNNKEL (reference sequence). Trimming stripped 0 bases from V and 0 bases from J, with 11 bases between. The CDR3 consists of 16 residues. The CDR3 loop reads CASSQENRVLNTEAFF. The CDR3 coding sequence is TGTGCCAGCAGCCAAGAAAACAGGGTTCTGAACACTGAAGCTTTCTTT.

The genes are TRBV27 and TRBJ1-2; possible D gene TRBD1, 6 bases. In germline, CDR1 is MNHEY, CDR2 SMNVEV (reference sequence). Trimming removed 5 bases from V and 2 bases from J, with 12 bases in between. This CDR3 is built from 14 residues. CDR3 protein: CASSTGQLNYGYTF. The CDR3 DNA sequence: TGTGCCAGCAGTACAGGACAGTTAAACTATGGCTACACCTTC.

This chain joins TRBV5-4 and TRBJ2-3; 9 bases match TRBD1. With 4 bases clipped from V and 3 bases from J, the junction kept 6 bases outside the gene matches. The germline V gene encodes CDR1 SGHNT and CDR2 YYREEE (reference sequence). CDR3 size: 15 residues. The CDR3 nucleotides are TGTGCCAGCAGCCTGGGCGGACAGGGGACAGATACGCAGTATTTT. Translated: CASSLGGQGTDTQYF.

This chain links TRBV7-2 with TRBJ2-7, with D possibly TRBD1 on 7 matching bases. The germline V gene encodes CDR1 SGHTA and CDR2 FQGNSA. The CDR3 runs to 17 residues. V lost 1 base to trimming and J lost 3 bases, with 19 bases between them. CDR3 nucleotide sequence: TGTGCCAGCAGCTTAGGCCCAGCGACAGGGAGGCTCTACGAGCAGTACTTC. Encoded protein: CASSLGPATGRLYEQYF. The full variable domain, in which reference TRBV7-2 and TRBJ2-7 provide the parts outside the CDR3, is GAGVSQSPSNKVTEKGKDVELRCDPISGHTALYWYRQSLGQGLEFLIYFQGNSAPDKSGLPSDRFSAERTGGSVSTLTIQRTQQEDSAVYLCASSLGPATGRLYEQYFGPGTRLTVT.

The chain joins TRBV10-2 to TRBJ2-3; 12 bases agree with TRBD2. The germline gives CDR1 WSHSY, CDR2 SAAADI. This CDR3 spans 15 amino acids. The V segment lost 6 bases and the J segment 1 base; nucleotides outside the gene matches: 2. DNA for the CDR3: TGCGCCAGCAGGCTAGCGGGGGGGCGCACAGATACGCAGTATTTT. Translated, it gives CASRLAGGRTDTQYF.

CDR3: CASSPRTFGTDTQYF. The CDR3 nucleotides are TGTGCCAGCTCACCTAGGACTTTCGGCACAGATACGCAGTATTTT. The chain uses TRBV18 and TRBJ2-3; tentatively, D is TRBD2 (5 bases). CDR1 and CDR2 from the germline V gene are KGHSH and LQKENI. This CDR3 contains 15 residues. V gave up 3 bases and J gave up 1 base, with 11 bases separating them.

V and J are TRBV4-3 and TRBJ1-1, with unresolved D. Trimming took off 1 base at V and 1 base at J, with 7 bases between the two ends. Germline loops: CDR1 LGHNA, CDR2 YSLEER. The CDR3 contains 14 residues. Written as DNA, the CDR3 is TGCGCCAGCAGCCAAGGACACAGGAACACTGAAGCTTTCTTT. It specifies CASSQGHRNTEAFF.

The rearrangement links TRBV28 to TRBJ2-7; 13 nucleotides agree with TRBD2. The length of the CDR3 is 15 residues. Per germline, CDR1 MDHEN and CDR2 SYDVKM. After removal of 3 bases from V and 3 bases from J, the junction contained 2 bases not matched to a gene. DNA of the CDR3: TGTGCCAGCAGTTTGTGGACTAGCGGGAGCTACGAGCAGTACTTC. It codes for CASSLWTSGSYEQYF.

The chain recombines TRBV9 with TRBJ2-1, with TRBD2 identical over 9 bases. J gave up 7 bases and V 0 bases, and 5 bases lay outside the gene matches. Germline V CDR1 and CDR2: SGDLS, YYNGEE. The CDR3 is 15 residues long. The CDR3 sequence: CASSVVAGAGNEQFF. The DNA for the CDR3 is TGTGCCAGCAGCGTAGTAGCGGGAGCGGGTAATGAGCAGTTCTTC. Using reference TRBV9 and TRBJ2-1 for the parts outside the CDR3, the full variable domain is DSGVTQTPKHLITATGQRVTLRCSPRSGDLSVYWYQQSLDQGLQFLIQYYNGEERAKGNILERFSAQQFPDLHSELNLSSLELGDSALYFCASSVVAGAGNEQFFGPGTRLTVL.

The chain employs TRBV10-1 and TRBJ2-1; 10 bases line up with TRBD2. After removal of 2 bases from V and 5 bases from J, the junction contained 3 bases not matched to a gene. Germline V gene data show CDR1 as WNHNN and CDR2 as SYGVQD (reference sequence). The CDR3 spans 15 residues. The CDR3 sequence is CASSEITSGDNEQFF. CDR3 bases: TGCGCCAGCAGTGAGATTACTAGCGGGGACAATGAGCAGTTCTTC.

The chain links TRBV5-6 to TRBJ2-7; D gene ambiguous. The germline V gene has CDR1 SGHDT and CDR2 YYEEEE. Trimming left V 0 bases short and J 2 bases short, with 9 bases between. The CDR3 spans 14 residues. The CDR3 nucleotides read TGTGCCAGCAGCTTGGGCAGGTTTGCCTACGAGCAGTACTTC. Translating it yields CASSLGRFAYEQYF.

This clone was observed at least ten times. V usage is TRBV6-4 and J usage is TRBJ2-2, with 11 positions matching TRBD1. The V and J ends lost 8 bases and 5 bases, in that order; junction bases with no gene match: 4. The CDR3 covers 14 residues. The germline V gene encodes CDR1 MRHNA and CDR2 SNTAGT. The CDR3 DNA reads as TGTGCCAGCTCGGGACAGGGGGAGACCGGGGAGCTGTTTTTT. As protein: CASSGQGETGELFF.

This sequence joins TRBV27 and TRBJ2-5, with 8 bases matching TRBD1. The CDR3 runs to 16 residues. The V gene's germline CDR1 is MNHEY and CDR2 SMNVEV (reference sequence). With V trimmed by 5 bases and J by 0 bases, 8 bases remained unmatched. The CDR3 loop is CASSGTGTGYQETQYF. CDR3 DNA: TGTGCCAGCAGTGGTACCGGGACAGGTTACCAAGAGACCCAGTACTTC.

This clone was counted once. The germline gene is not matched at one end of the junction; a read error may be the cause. The CDR3 spells CASSLGSDRGVF. DNA for the CDR3: TGTGCCAGCAGCCTTGGGTCGGACAGGGGAGTATTT. The rearrangement uses TRBV5-5 and TRBJ1-6, with 9 bases identical to TRBD1. This CDR3 region has 12 residues. CDR1 SGHKS and CDR2 YYEKEE come from the germline V gene (reference sequence).

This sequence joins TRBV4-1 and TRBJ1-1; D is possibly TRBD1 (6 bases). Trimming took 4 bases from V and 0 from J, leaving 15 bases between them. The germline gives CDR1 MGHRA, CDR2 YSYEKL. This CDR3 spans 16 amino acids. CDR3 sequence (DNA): TGCGCCAGCAGCCCCGAAAGAGGGGGTATGAACACTGAAGCTTTCTTT. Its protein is CASSPERGGMNTEAFF.

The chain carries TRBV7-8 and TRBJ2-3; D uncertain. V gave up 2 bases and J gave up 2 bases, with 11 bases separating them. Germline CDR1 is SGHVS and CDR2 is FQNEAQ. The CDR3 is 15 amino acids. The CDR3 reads CASSLLLDSTDTQYF. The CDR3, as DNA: TGTGCCAGCAGCTTACTCCTAGACTCCACAGATACGCAGTATTTT.

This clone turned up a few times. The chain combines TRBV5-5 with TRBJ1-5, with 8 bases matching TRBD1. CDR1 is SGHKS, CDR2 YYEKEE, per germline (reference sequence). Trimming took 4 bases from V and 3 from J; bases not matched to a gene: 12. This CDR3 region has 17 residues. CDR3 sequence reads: CASSMGTGLANNQPQHF. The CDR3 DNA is TGTGCCAGCAGCATGGGGACAGGCTTGGCTAACAATCAGCCCCAGCATTTT. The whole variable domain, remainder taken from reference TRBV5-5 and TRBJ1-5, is DAGVTQSPTHLIKTRGQQVTLRCSPISGHKSVSWYQQVLGQGPQFIFQYYEKEERGRGNFPDRFSARQFPNYSSELNVNALLLGDSALYLCASSMGTGLANNQPQHFGDGTRLSIL.

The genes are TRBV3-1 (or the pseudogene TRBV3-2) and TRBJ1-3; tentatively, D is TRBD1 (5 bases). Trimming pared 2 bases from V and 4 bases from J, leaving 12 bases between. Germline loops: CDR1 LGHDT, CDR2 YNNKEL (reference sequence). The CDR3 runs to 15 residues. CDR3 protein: CASSQRQGRGNTIYF. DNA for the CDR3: TGTGCCAGCAGCCAAAGGCAGGGAAGAGGAAACACCATATATTTT.

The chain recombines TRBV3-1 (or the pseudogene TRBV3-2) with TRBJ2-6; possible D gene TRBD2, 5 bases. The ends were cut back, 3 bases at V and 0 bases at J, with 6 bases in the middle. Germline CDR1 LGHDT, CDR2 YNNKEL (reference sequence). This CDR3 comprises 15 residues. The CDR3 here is CASSHRGSGANVLTF. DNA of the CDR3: TGTGCCAGCAGCCATCGGGGCTCTGGGGCCAACGTCCTGACTTTC.

The chain's CDR3 is CASSPPAGNEQFF. CDR3 bases: TGTGCCAGCTCACCACCGGCGGGCAATGAGCAGTTCTTC. This chain connects TRBV18 to TRBJ2-1, with D possibly being TRBD2 (5 bases). Trimming removed 0 bases at V and 6 bases at J, with 6 bases between. Germline CDR1 reads KGHSH; CDR2 reads LQKENI. The CDR3 is 13 amino acids.

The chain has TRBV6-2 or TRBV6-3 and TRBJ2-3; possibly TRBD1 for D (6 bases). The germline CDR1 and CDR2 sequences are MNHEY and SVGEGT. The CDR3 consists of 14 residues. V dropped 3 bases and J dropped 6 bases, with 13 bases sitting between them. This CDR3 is CASSYWGPGDTQYF. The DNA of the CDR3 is TGTGCCAGCAGTTATTGGGGGCCGGGGGATACGCAGTATTTT.

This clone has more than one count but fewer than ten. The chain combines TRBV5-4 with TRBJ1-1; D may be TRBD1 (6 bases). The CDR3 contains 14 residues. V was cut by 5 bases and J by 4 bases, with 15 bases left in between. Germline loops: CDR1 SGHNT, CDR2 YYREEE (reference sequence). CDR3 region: CASSLRNRATEAFF. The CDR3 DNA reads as TGTGCCAGCAGTCTCCGAAACAGGGCCACTGAAGCTTTCTTT.

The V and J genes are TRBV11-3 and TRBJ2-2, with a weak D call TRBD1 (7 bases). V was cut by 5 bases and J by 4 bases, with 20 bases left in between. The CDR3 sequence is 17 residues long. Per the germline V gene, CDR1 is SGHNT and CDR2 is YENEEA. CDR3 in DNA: TGTGCCAGCAGCAAACAAAACAGGGGAGGTGTCACCGGGGAGCTGTTTTTT. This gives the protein CASSKQNRGGVTGELFF.

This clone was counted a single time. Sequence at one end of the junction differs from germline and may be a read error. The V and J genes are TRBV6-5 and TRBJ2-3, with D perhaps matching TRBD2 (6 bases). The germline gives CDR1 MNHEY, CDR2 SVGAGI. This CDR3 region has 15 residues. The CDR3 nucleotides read TGTGCCAGCAGTGACTCGACTAGACGCACAGATACGCAGTATTTT. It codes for CASSDSTRRTDTQYF.